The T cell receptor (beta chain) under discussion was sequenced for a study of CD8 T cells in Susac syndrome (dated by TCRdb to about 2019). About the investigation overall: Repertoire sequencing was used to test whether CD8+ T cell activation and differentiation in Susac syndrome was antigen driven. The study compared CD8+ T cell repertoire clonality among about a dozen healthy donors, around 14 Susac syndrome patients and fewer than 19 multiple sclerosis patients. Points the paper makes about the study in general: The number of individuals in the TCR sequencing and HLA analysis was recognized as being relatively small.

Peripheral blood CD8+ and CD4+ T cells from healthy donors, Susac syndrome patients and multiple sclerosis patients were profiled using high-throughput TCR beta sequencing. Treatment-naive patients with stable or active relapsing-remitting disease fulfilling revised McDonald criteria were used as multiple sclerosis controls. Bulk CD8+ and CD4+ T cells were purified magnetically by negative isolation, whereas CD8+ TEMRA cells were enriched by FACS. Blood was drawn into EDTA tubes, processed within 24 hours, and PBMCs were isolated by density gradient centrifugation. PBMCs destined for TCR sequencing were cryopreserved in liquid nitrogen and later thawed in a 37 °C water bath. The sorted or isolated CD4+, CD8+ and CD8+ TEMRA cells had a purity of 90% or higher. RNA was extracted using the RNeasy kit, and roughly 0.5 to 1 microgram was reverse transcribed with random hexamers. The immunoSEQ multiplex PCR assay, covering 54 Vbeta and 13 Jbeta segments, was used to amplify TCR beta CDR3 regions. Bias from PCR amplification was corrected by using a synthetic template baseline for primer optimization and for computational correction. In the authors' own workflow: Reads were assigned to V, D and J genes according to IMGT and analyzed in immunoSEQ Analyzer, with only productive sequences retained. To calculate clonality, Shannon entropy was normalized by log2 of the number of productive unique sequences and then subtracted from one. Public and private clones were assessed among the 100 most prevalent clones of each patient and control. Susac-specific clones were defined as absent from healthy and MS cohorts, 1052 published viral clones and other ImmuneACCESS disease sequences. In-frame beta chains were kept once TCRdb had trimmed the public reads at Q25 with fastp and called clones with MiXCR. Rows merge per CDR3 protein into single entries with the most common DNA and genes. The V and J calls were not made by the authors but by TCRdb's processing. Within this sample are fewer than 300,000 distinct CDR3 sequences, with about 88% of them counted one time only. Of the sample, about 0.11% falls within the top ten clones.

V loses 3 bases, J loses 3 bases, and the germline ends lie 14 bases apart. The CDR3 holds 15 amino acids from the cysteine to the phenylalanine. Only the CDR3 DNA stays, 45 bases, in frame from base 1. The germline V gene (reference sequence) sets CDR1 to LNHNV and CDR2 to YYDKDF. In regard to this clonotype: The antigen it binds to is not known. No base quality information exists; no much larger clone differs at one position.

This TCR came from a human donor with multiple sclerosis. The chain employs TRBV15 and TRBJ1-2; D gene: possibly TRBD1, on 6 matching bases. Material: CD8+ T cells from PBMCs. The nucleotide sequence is TGTGCCACCAGCAGGGATCGATCAGGGGACTATGGCTACACCTTC. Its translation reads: CATSRDRSGDYGYTF.